The sequence of this T cell receptor (beta chain) was determined in a study of T cell changes during pregnancy in multiple sclerosis. Between the trimmed V and J ends, which lost 2 bases and 1 base, there was a span of 12 bases. This CDR3 contains 16 residues. In germline, CDR1 is SGHTA, CDR2 FQGNSA. The method was immunoSEQ multiplex PCR; TCRdb's version includes in-frame clones alone and lacks a portion of them. The sample gives about 40,000 clones, about nine tenths of which show up once; 0.51% is in the top ten. The chain recombines TRBV7-2 with TRBJ2-1; D ambiguous. This material consisted of CD4+ T cells from peripheral blood mononuclear cells, taken in the first trimester of pregnancy. The receptor was isolated from a female donor with multiple sclerosis, enrolled in a pregnancy study. CDR3 nucleotides: TGTGCCAGCAGCTTAAATAGTCTCGGTTCCTACAATGAGCAGTTCTTC. Translating it yields CASSLNSLGSYNEQFF.